What follows describes a single T cell receptor (beta chain). Trimming stripped 3 bases from V and 0 bases from J, with 14 bases between. The CDR3 runs 16 residues. Germline V lookup: CDR1 SGHRS, CDR2 YFSETQ. The sort gate was single viable CD3+CD4+CD8-CD45RO+ cells for memory CD4+ T cells. TCRdb's table, derived via immunoSEQ multiplex PCR, lists solely in-frame clones and lacks some. The profile shows 40,000 to 45,000 clones, around 80% of them singletons. This entry belongs to a study of memory CD4+ T cells and cytomegalovirus serostatus. Background on the study: This sample comes from healthy Belgian adults, roughly nine CMV seropositive, 24 seronegative.

The receptor was isolated from an adult in good health and CMV-seronegative. This chain connects TRBV5-1 to TRBJ2-3; the D gene could be TRBD1 or TRBD2 (6 bases each). Sequencing input: memory CD4+ T cells from blood. CDR3 sequence (DNA): TGCGCCAGCAGCTCTCGAACAGGGACTAGCACAGATACGCAGTATTTT. Its translation: CASSSRTGTSTDTQYF. The full variable domain, rest sourced from reference TRBV5-1 and TRBJ2-3, is KAGVTQTPRYLIKTRGQQVTLSCSPISGHRSVSWYQQTPGQGLQFLFEYFSETQRNKGNFPGRFSGRQFSNSRSEMNVSTLELGDSALYLCASSSRTGTSTDTQYFGPGTRLTVL.